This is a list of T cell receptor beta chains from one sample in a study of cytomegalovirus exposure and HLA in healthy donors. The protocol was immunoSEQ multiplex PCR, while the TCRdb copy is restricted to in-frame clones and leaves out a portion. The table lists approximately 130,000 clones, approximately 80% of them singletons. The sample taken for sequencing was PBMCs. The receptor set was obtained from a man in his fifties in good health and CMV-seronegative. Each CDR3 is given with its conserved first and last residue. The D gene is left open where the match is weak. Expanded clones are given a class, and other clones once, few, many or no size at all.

CDR3nt: TGTGCCAGCAGTTACAGGGGATCTGATCAGCCCCAGCATTTT
CDR3aa: CASSYRGSDQPQHF
j_gene: TRBJ1-5
v_gene: TRBV6-5
abundance: .
d_gene: .

CDR3nt: TGTGCCAGCAGCTTATCAGGGGCTAATAGCAATCAGCCCCAGCATTTT
CDR3aa: CASSLSGANSNQPQHF
j_gene: TRBJ1-5
v_gene: TRBV7-2
abundance: .
d_gene: .

CDR3nt: TGTGCCAGCAGCCGGACAGATACTAACTATGGCTACACCTTC
CDR3aa: CASSRTDTNYGYTF
j_gene: TRBJ1-2
v_gene: TRBV11-1
abundance: .
d_gene: .

CDR3nt: TGCGCCAGCAGTGAGGGAGGGACCGGGGAGCTGTTTTTT
CDR3aa: CASSEGGTGELFF
j_gene: TRBJ2-2
v_gene: TRBV10-1
abundance: few
d_gene: .

CDR3nt: TGTGCCACCAAAGGGACTAGCGGGAGGGGCACCGGGGAGCTGTTTTTT
CDR3aa: CATKGTSGRGTGELFF
j_gene: TRBJ2-2
v_gene: TRBV10-3
abundance: .
d_gene: TRBD2

CDR3nt: TGCAGTGTGACTAGCCAAGAGACCCAGTACTTC
CDR3aa: CSVTSQETQYF
j_gene: TRBJ2-5
v_gene: TRBV20-1
abundance: .
d_gene: .

CDR3nt: TGTGCCAGCAGTGAGGGGGACATAGAAAAACTGTTTTTT
CDR3aa: CASSEGDIEKLFF
j_gene: TRBJ1-4
v_gene: TRBV6-1
abundance: few
d_gene: .

CDR3nt: TGTGCCAGCAGTGAATTCGGGGAGGGCCACACTGAAGCTTTCTTT
CDR3aa: CASSEFGEGHTEAFF
j_gene: TRBJ1-1
v_gene: TRBV2
abundance: .
d_gene: .

CDR3nt: TGTGCCTGGAGTCTGGGACTAGCTAACGAGCAGTACTTC
CDR3aa: CAWSLGLANEQYF
j_gene: TRBJ2-7
v_gene: TRBV30
abundance: .
d_gene: TRBD2

CDR3nt: TGTGCCAGCAGTTCCGGGACAGGGAAAGGTGAAAAACTGTTTTTT
CDR3aa: CASSSGTGKGEKLFF
j_gene: TRBJ1-4
v_gene: TRBV28
abundance: .
d_gene: TRBD1

CDR3nt: TGCGCCAGCAGCTTGGGAGAGAACGCACCCTCCTACGAGCAGTACTTC
CDR3aa: CASSLGENAPSYEQYF
j_gene: TRBJ2-7
v_gene: TRBV5-1
abundance: .
d_gene: .

CDR3nt: TGTGCCAGCAGCCAGGGATATAGCAATCAGCCCCAGCATTTT
CDR3aa: CASSQGYSNQPQHF
j_gene: TRBJ1-5
v_gene: TRBV27
abundance: .
d_gene: .